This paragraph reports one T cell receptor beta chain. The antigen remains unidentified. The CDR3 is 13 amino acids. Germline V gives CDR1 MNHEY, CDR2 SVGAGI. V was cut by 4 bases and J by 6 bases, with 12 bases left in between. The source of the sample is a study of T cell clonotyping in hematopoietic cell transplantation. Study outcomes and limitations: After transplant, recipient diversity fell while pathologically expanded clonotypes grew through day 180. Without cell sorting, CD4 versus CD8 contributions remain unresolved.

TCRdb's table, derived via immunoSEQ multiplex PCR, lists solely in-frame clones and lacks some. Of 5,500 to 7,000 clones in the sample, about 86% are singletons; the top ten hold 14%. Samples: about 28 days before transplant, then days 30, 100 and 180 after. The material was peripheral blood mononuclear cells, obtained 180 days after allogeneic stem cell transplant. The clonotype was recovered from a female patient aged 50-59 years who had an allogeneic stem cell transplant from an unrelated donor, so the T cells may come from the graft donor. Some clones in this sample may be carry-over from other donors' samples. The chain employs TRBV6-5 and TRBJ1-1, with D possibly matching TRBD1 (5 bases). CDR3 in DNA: TGTGCCAGCAGTTGGGTCTCGGGGGCTGAAGCTTTCTTT. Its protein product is CASSWVSGAEAFF.